What follows describes a single TCR beta chain. The data belong to a study of control samples from healthy donors and cancer patients. Assay: immunoSEQ multiplex PCR; the TCRdb copy retains only in-frame clones and omits some. The data contain approximately 170,000 clones, over 85% of them seen just once; the ten biggest clones take up 1.4%. Sequenced input: blood. The TCR originated in a man aged 25-40 years in good health.

CDR3 sequence: CASSFTGSYNEQFF. CDR3 bases: TGCGCCAGCAGCTTTACGGGGTCCTACAATGAGCAGTTCTTC. V and J are TRBV5-1 and TRBJ2-1, with D tentatively TRBD2 (5 bases). V dropped 2 bases and J dropped 1 base, with 7 bases sitting between them. The CDR3 loop spans 14 amino acids. In germline, CDR1 is SGHRS, CDR2 YFSETQ.